This T cell receptor beta chain was observed in a study of blood T cell repertoires in COVID-19. Looking at the study overall: Sites across the United States, Italy and Spain contributed samples from acute and convalescent COVID-19.

Participants came from about 23 US areas, aged about 18 to 90 years. Up to 2 weeks before entering the study, exposed participants had met a COVID-19 case. Original methodology: Amplifying reference gene primers gave estimates of nucleated cell counts. Sequencing was performed with immunoSEQ multiplex PCR; in TCRdb, only in-frame clones are kept and a portion is missing. V, J and clone size were drawn from that table, and D and trimming were deduced from the DNA. This repertoire shows about 260,000 clones, 80% to 90% found once; its top ten account for over 0.85%. CDR3 length: 15 amino acids. Per the germline V gene, CDR1 is SGHRS and CDR2 is YFSETQ. The germline V and J ends were trimmed by 0 bases and 6 bases, with 12 bases remaining between them.

The sample consisted of PBMCs or T cells enriched from blood (not recorded which). The clonotype comes from a man aged 45-65 years who had been exposed to COVID-19. The rearrangement links TRBV5-1 to TRBJ2-2; D is possibly TRBD2 (6 bases). CDR3: CASSLVGGVAGELFF. The CDR3 coding sequence is TGCGCCAGCAGCTTGGTAGGAGGGGTAGCCGGGGAGCTGTTTTTT.